In its sample, the clone carrying this TCR beta chain was seen many times. No antigen is known for it. This entry is derived from a study of T cells in Graves' hyperthyroidism and ophthalmopathy. Using RNA transcripts as the source, TCR beta CDR3 regions were amplified. First-round RT-PCR of the TCR CDR3 relied on the HTBI primer set. Each CDR3 protein is one row after TCRdb ran MiXCR on the multiplex PCR reads. The sample consists of roughly 57,000 distinct CDR3 sequences, around 53% of them appearing once. Study results and limitations: Onset of ophthalmopathy came a median roughly 6.4 months after the model predicted it.

The germline V gene encodes CDR1 MNHEY and CDR2 SVGAGI. The CDR3 contains 14 residues. The V end lost 6 bases, the J end lost 6 bases, and 15 bases lay between the germline ends. Sequenced: blood. The J gene is TRBJ2-1, the V gene TRBV6-5; a possible D gene is TRBD1 (5 bases). The source of this sequence is a woman in her sixties with Graves' ophthalmopathy. The CDR3 spells CASRAPRRVNEQFF. As DNA, the CDR3 is TGTGCCAGCAGGGCCCCCCGCAGGGTCAATGAGCAGTTCTTC.